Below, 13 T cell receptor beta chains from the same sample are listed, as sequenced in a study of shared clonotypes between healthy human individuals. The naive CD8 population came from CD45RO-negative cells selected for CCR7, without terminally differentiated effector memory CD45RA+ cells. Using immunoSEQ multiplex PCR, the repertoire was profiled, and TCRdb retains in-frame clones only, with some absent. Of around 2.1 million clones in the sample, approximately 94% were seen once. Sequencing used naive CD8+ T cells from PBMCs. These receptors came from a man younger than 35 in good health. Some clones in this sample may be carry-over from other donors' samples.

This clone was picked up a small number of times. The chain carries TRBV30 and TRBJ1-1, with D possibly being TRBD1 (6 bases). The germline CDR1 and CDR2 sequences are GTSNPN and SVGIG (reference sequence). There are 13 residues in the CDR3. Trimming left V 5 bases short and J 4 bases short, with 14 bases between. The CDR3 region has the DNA TGTGCCTGGGACATCGGGACATCCACTGAAGCTTTCTTT. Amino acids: CAWDIGTSTEAFF.

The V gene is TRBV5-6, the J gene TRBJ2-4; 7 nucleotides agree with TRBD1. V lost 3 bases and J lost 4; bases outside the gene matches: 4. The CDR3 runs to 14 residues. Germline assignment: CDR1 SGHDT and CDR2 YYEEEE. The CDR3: CASSYGTAKNIQYF. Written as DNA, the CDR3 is TGTGCCAGCAGCTACGGGACAGCGAAAAACATTCAGTACTTC. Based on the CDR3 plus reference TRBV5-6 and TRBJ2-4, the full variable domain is DAGVTQSPTHLIKTRGQQVTLRCSPKSGHDTVSWYQQALGQGPQFIFQYYEEEERQRGNFPDRFSGHQFPNYSSELNVNALLLGDSALYLCASSYGTAKNIQYFGAGTRLSVL.

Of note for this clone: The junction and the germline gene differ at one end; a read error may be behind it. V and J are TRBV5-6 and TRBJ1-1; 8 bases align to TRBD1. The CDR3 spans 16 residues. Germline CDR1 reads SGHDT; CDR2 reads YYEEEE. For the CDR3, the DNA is TGTACCAGCAGCTTGTTGAGGGACAGGAAGAACACTGAAGCTTTCTTT. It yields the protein CTSSLLRDRKNTEAFF.

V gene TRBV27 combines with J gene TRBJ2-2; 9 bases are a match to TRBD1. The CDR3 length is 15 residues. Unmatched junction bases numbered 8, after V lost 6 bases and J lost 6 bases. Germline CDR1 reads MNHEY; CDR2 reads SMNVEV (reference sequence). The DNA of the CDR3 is TGTGCCAGCAGCTACGGACAGGGGTCAGCCGGGGAGCTGTTTTTT. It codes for CASSYGQGSAGELFF.

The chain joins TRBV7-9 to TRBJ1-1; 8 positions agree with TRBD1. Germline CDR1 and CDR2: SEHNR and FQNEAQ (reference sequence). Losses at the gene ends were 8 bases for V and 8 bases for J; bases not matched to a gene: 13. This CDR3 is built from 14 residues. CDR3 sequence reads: CASSTGETLSEAFF. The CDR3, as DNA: TGTGCCAGCTCGACAGGGGAGACCCTCTCCGAAGCTTTCTTT.

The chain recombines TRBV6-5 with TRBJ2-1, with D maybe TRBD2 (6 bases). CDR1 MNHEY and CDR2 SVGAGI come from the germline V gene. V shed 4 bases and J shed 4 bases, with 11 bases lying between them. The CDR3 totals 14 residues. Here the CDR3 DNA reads TGTGCCAGCAGTTTGAGTAGCGGATACAATGAGCAGTTCTTC. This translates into CASSLSSGYNEQFF.

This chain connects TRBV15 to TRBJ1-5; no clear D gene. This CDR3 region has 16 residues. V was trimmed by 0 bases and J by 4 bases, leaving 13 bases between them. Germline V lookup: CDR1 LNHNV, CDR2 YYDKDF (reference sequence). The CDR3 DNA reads TGTGCCACCAGCAGAGATAAGGGCCTGGGGAATCAGCCCCAGCATTTT. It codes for CATSRDKGLGNQPQHF.

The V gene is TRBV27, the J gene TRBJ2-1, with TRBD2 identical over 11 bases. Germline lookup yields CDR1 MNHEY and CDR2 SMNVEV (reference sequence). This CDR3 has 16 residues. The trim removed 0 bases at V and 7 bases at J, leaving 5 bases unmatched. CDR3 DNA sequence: TGTGCCAGCAGTTTATCGGTCCTAGCGGGAGGTAATGAGCAGTTCTTC. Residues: CASSLSVLAGGNEQFF.

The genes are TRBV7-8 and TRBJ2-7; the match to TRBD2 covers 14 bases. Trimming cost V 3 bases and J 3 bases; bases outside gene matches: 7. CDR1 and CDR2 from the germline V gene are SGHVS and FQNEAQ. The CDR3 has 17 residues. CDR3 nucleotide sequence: TGTGCCAGCAGCTTTCCCAAGGGGACTAGCGGGAGCTACGAGCAGTACTTC. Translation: CASSFPKGTSGSYEQYF.

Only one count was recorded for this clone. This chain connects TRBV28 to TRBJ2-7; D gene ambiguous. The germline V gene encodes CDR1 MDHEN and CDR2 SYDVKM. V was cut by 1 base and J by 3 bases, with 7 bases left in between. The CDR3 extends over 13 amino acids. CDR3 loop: CASSLSWDYEQYF. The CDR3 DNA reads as TGTGCCAGCAGTTTATCCTGGGACTACGAGCAGTACTTC.

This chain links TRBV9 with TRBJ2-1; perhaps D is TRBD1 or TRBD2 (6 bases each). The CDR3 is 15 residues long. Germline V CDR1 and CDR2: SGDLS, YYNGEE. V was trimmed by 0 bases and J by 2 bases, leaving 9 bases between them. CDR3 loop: CASSVGGATYNEQFF. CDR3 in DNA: TGTGCCAGCAGCGTAGGGGGGGCCACCTACAATGAGCAGTTCTTC.

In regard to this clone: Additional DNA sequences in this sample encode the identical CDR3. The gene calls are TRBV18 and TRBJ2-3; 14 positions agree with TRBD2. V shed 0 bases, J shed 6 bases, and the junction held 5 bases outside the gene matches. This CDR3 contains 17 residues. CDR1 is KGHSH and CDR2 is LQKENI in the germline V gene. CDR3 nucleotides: TGTGCCAGCTCACCACCGGGACTAGCGGGAGTGACTGATACGCAGTATTTT. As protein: CASSPPGLAGVTDTQYF.

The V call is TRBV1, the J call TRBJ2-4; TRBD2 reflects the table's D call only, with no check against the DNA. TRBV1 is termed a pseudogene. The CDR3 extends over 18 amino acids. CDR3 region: CTSSQEGTSGGTGDIQYF. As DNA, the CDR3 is TGCACCAGCAGCCAAGAGGGGACTAGCGGGGGAACGGGGGACATTCAGTACTTC.